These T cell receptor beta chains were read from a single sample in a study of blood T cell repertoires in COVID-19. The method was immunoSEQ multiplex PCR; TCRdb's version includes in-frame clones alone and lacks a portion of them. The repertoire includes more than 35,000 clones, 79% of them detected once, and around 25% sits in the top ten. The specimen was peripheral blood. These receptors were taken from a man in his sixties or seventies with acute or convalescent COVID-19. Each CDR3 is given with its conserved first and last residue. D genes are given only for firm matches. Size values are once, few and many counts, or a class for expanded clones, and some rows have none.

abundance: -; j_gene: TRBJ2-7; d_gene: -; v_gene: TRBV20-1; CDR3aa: CSARELYEQYF; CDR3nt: TGCAGTGCTAGAGAACTCTACGAGCAGTACTTC
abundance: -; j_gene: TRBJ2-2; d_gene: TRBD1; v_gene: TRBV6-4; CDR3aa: CASSSGTGTGELFF; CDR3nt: TGTGCCAGCAGTTCCGGGACAGGTACCGGGGAGCTGTTTTTT
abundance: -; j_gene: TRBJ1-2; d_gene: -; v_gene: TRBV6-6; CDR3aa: CASSYSLGSGGYTF; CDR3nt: TGTGCCAGCAGTTACTCACTGGGGTCGGGAGGCTACACCTTC
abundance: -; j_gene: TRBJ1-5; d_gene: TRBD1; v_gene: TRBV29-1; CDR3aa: CSVTTGTGSQPQHF; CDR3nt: TGCAGCGTAACAACCGGGACAGGGTCCCAGCCCCAGCATTTT
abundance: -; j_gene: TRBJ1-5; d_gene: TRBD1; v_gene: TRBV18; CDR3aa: CASSPLGQGSGQPQHF; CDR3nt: TGTGCCAGCTCACCCTTGGGACAGGGGTCTGGACAGCCCCAGCATTTT
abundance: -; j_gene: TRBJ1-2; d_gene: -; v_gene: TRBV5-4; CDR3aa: CASSLSGNYGYTF; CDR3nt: TGTGCCAGCAGCTTATCGGGGAACTATGGCTACACCTTC
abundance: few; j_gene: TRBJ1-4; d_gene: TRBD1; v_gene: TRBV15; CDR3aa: CATSRGGTGGLNEKLFF; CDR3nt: TGTGCCACCAGCAGAGGGGGAACAGGGGGCCTTAATGAAAAACTGTTTTTT
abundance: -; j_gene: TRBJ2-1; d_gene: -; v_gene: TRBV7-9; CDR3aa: CASSYSLSSYNEQFF; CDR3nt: TGTGCCAGCAGCTATTCTCTGAGCTCCTACAATGAGCAGTTCTTC
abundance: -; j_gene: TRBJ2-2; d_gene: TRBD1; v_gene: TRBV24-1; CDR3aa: CATRGAGQGANTGELFF; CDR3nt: TGTGCCACCAGGGGGGCGGGACAGGGGGCGAACACCGGGGAGCTGTTTTTT
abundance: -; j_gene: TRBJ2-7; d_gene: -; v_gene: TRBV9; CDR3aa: CASSEGLWTSEQYF; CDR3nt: TGTGCCAGCAGCGAGGGACTTTGGACCTCCGAGCAGTACTTC
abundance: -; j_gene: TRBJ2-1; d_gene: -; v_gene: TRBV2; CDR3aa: CASGGTYNEQFF; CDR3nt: TGTGCCAGCGGAGGGACCTACAATGAGCAGTTCTTC
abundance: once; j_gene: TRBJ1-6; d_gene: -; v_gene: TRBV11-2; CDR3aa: CASSLSDILGSPLHF; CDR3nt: TGTGCCAGCAGCCTATCGGACATATTGGGGTCACCCCTCCACTTT
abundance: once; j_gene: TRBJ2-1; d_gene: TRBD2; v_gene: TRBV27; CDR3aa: CASSWGGSYNEQFF; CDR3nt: TGTGCCAGCAGTTGGGGGGGCTCCTACAATGAGCAGTTCTTC
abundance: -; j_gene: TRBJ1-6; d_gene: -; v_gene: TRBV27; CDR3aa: CASSPRGPRDSPLHF; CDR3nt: TGTGCCAGCAGTCCCAGGGGCCCCAGGGATTCACCCCTCCACTTT
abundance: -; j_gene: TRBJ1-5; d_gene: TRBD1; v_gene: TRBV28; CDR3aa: CASSLGTGSNQPQHF; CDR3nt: TGTGCCAGCAGTTTAGGGACAGGAAGCAATCAGCCCCAGCATTTT
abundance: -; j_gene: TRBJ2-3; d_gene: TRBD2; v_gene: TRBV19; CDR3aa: CASSHPGLATDTQYF; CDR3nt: TGTGCCAGTAGTCACCCGGGACTAGCCACAGATACGCAGTATTTT
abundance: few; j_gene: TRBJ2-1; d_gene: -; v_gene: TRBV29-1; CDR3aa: CSVEGGDNTYNEQFF; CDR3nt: TGCAGCGTTGAGGGGGGGGACAACACCTACAATGAGCAGTTCTTC
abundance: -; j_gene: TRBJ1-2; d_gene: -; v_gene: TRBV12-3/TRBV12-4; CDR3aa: CASSLGGNDGYTF; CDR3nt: TGTGCCAGCAGTTTAGGAGGGAATGATGGCTACACCTTC
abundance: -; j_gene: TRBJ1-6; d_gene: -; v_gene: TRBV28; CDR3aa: CASSPVEGTLGYNSPLHF; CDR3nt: TGTGCCAGCAGCCCGGTAGAGGGCACCCTCGGGTATAATTCACCCCTCCACTTT
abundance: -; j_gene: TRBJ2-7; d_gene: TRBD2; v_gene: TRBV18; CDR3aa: CASSPLWPGTSGPSSYEQYF; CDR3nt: TGTGCCAGCTCACCACTTTGGCCCGGGACTAGCGGGCCGAGCTCCTACGAGCAGTACTTC
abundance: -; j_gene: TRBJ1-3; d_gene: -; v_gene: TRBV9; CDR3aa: CASSVESSGNTIYF; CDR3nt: TGTGCCAGCAGCGTAGAGAGCTCTGGAAACACCATATATTTT
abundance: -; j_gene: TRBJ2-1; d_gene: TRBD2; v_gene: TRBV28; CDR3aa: CASRAGGSYNEQFF; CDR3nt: TGTGCCAGCAGAGCGGGAGGTTCCTACAATGAGCAGTTCTTC
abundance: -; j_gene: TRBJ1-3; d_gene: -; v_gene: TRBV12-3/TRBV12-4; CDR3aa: CASSLGVSNTIYF; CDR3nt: TGTGCCAGCAGTTTAGGAGTATCAAACACCATATATTTT
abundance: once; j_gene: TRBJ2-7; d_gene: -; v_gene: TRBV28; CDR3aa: CASSPQGSYEQYF; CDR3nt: TGTGCCAGCAGTCCCCAGGGGTCCTACGAGCAGTACTTC
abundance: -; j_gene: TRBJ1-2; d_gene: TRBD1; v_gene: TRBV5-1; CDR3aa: CASSPGQGRYGYTF; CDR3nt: TGCGCCAGCAGCCCCGGACAGGGGCGGTATGGCTACACCTTC
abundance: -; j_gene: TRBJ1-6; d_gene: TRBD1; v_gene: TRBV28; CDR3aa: CASSSDRVPPYNSPLHF; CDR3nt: TGTGCCAGCAGTTCAGACAGGGTCCCCCCCTATAATTCACCCCTCCACTTT
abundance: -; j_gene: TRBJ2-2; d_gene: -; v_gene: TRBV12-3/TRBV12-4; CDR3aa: CASSPAGELFF; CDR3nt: TGTGCCAGCAGCCCCGCCGGGGAGCTGTTTTTT
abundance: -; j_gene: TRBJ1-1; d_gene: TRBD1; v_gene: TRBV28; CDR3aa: CASSLWDRGNTEAFF; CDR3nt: TGTGCCAGCAGTTTGTGGGACAGGGGCAACACTGAAGCTTTCTTT
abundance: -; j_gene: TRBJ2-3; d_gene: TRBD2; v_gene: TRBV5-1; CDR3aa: CASSPDGRATTDTQYF; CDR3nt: TGCGCCAGCAGCCCGGACGGGAGGGCCACGACAGATACGCAGTATTTT
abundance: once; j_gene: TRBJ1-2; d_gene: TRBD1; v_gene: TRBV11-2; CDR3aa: CASSLGGQEGYGYTF; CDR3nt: TGTGCCAGCAGCTTAGGCGGACAGGAAGGCTATGGCTACACCTTC
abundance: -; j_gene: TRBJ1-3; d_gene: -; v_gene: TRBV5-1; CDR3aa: CASSLEARRHGNTIYF; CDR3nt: TGCGCCAGCAGCTTGGAGGCCCGGCGGCATGGAAACACCATATATTTT
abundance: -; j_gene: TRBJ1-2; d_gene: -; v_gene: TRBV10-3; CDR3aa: CAIKGQPANYGYTF; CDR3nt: TGTGCCATCAAAGGACAGCCCGCTAACTATGGCTACACCTTC
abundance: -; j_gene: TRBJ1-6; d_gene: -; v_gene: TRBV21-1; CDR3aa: CASSNFGTGPTYNSPLHF; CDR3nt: TGTGCCAGCAGCAACTTTGGGACAGGTCCAACCTATAATTCACCCCTCCACTTT
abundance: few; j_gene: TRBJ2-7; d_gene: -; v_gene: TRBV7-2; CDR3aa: CASSLGWGDEQYF; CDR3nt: TGTGCCAGCAGCTTAGGCTGGGGAGACGAGCAGTACTTC
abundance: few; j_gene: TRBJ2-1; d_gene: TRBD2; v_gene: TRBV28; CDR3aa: CASRDGLAGVRGEQFF; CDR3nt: TGTGCCAGCAGGGATGGGCTAGCGGGAGTTAGGGGTGAGCAGTTCTTC
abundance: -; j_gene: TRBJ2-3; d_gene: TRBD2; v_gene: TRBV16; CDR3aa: CASSQLSTGGGRLDTQYF; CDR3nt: TGTGCCAGCAGCCAATTATCGACCGGAGGCGGGAGATTGGATACGCAGTATTTT
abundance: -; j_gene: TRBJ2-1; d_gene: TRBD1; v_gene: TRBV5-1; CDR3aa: CASSKGTGQNEQFF; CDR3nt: TGCGCCAGCAGCAAAGGGACAGGGCAAAATGAGCAGTTCTTC
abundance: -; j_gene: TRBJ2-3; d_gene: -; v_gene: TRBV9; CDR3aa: CASSVFTDTQYF; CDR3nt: TGTGCCAGCAGCGTCTTCACAGATACGCAGTATTTT
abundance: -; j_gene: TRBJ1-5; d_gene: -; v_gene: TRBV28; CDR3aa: CASSFLQISNQPQHF; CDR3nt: TGTGCCAGCAGTTTTTTACAGATTAGCAATCAGCCCCAGCATTTT
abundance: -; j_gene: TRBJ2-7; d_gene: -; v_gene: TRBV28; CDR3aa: CASSRTQLKISYEQYF; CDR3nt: TGTGCCAGCAGTCGAACTCAATTGAAGATCTCCTACGAGCAGTACTTC
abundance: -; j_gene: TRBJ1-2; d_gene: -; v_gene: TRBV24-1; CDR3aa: CATSDKYIVTF; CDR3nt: TGTGCCACCAGTGATAAGTACATCGTCACCTTC
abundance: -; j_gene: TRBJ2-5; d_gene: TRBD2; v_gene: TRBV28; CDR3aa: CASTSGETQYF; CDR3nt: TGTGCTTCGACTAGCGGAGAGACCCAGTACTTC
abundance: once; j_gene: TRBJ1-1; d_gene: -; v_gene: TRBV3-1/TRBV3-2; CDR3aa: CASSQAGGTNTEAFF; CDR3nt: TGTGCCAGCAGCCAAGCGGGAGGAACTAACACTGAAGCTTTCTTT
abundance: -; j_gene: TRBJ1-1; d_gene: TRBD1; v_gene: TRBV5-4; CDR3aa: CASSLDRAPNTEAFF; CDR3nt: TGTGCCAGCAGCTTAGACAGGGCGCCGAACACTGAAGCTTTCTTT
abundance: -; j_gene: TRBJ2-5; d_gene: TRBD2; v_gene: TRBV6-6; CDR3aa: CASNPRGAQETQYF; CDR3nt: TGTGCCAGCAATCCGCGGGGGGCTCAAGAGACCCAGTACTTC
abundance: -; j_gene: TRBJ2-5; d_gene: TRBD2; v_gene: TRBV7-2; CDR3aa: CASSLGLAGGRETQYF; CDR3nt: TGTGCCAGCAGCTTAGGGCTAGCGGGAGGAAGGGAGACCCAGTACTTC
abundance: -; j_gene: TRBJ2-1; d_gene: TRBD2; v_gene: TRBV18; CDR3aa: CASSLPRTSGYNEQFF; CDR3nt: TGTGCCAGCTCTCTTCCAAGGACTAGCGGCTACAATGAGCAGTTCTTC
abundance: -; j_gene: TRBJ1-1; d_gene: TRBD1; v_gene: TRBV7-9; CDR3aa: CASSLQMPGGTEAFF; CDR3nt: TGTGCCAGCAGCTTACAGATGCCAGGGGGCACTGAAGCTTTCTTT